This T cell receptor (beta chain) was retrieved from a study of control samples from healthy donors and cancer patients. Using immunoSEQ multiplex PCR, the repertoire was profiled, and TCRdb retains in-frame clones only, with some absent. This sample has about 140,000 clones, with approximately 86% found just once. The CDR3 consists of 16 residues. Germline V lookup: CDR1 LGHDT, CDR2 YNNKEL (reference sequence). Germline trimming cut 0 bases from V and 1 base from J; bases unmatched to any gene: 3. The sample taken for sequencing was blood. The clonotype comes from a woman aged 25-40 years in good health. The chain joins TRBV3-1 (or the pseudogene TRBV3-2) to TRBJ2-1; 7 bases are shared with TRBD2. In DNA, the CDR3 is TGTGCCAGCAGCCAAGATATGCGGGAGTCCTACAATGAGCAGTTCTTC. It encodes CASSQDMRESYNEQFF.